What follows is one TCR beta chain and its context. This entry comes from a study of blood T cell repertoires in COVID-19. Only in-frame clones appear in the TCRdb table, and some are missing; sequencing was by immunoSEQ multiplex PCR. The sample has approximately 90,000 clones; around 80% are singletons. Sequenced material: peripheral blood. The sequence was collected from a man in his 70s with acute or convalescent COVID-19.

CDR3 nucleotide sequence: TGTGCCAGTAGAGAGGGGGCCCTCAATCAGCCCCAGCATTTT. Its protein is CASREGALNQPQHF. The rearrangement links TRBV19 to TRBJ1-5, with 7 bases fitting TRBD1. The CDR3 is 14 residues long. Germline V gene lookup returns CDR1 LNHDA and CDR2 SQIVND (reference sequence). V was pared by 6 bases and J by 3 bases, with 5 bases of the junction left unmatched.